These 4 T cell receptor beta chains originate from one sample sequenced in a study of T cell changes during pregnancy in multiple sclerosis. The repertoire was sequenced with immunoSEQ multiplex PCR; TCRdb's copy has only in-frame clones and lacks some. The sample records 55,000 to 65,000 clones, 94% being singletons. The specimen comprised CD8+ T cells from peripheral blood mononuclear cells, sampled in the third trimester of pregnancy. These receptors came from a female donor with multiple sclerosis, enrolled in a pregnancy study.

V usage is TRBV30 and J usage is TRBJ2-1; 12 bases are a match to TRBD2. Germline CDR1 and CDR2: GTSNPN and SVGIG (reference sequence). J gave up 3 bases and V 4 bases, and 13 bases lay outside the gene matches. The length of the CDR3 is 18 residues. CDR3 sequence reads: CAWILRTSGIRGYNEQFF. For the CDR3, the DNA is TGTGCCTGGATTCTTCGGACTAGCGGGATCAGGGGCTACAATGAGCAGTTCTTC.

This clone appeared once. The chain carries TRBV5-6 and TRBJ2-7, with D perhaps TRBD1 (5 bases). The ends were cut back, 0 bases at V and 3 bases at J, with 7 bases in the middle. Germline CDR1 SGHDT, CDR2 YYEEEE. The CDR3 sequence is 13 residues long. CDR3 residues: CASSLETVYEQYF. In DNA, the CDR3 is TGTGCCAGCAGCTTGGAGACAGTCTACGAGCAGTACTTC.

The V gene is TRBV13, the J gene TRBJ2-7, with D possibly being TRBD1 (6 bases). V lost 3 bases to trimming and J lost 5 bases, with 14 bases between them. CDR1 is PRHDT, CDR2 FYEKMQ, per germline (reference sequence). This CDR3 comprises 14 residues. CDR3 region: CASSLTGSLDEQYF. DNA of the CDR3: TGTGCCAGCAGCTTGACAGGATCCCTAGACGAGCAGTACTTC. Drawing the rest from reference TRBV13 and TRBJ2-7, the complete variable domain is AAGVIQSPRHLIKEKRETATLKCYPIPRHDTVYWYQQGPGQDPQFLISFYEKMQSDKGSIPDRFSAQQFSDYHSELNMSSLELGDSALYFCASSLTGSLDEQYFGPGTRLTVT.

The chain recombines TRBV4-2 with TRBJ1-1, with D possibly TRBD1 on 6 matching bases. Germline V lookup: CDR1 LGHNA, CDR2 YNFKEQ. The CDR3 has 16 amino acids. Trimming shortened V by 2 bases and J by 1 base, and 14 bases separated the two germline ends. The CDR3 reads CASSQPALGGNTEAFF. CDR3 DNA: TGTGCCAGCAGCCAACCCGCGTTAGGGGGGAACACTGAAGCTTTCTTT.